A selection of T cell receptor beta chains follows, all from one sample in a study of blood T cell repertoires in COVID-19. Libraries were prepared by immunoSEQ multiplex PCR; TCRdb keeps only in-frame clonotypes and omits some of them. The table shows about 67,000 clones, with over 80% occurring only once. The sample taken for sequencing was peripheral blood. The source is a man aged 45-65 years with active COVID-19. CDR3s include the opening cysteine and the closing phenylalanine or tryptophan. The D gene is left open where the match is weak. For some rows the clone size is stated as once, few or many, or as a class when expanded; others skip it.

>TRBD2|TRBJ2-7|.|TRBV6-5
CASSYSTTSGIEEQYF
TGTGCCAGCAGTTACTCGACAACTAGCGGGATTGAAGAGCAGTACTTC
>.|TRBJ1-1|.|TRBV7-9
CASSTFPGVTEAFF
TGTGCCAGCAGCACCTTTCCCGGGGTCACTGAAGCTTTCTTT
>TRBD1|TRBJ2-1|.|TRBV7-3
CASSSLGQGSKFF
TGTGCCAGCAGCTCGCTGGGACAGGGAAGTAAGTTCTTC
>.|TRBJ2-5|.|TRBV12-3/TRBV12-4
CASSFRETQYF
TGTGCCAGCAGTTTCCGAGAGACCCAGTACTTC
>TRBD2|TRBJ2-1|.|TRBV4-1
CASSPGLAYLGNEQFF
TGCGCCAGCAGCCCAGGACTAGCGTACCTGGGGAATGAGCAGTTCTTC
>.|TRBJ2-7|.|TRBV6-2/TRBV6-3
CASSERVYEQYF
TGTGCCAGCAGTGAGCGGGTCTACGAGCAGTACTTC
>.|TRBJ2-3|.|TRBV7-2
CASSLGLVTDTQYF
TGTGCCAGCAGCTTGGGACTCGTCACAGATACGCAGTATTTT
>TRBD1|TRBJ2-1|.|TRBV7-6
CASSSGGSVYNEQFF
TGTGCCAGCAGCTCAGGGGGTTCGGTCTACAATGAGCAGTTCTTC
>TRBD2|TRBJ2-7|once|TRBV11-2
CASSSIRGVAGYEQYF
TGTGCCAGCAGCTCCATAAGAGGAGTAGCGGGATACGAGCAGTACTTC
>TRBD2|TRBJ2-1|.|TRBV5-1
CASSLVTSGMNEQFF
TGCGCCAGCAGCTTGGTGACTAGCGGGATGAATGAGCAGTTCTTC
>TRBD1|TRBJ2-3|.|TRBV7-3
CASSPYSGTGTHTQYF
TGTGCCAGCAGCCCCTACTCCGGGACAGGGACCCACACGCAGTATTTT
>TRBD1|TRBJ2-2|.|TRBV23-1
CASSPISLRAGTGNTGELFF
TGCGCCAGCAGCCCAATATCCTTAAGAGCCGGGACAGGGAACACCGGGGAGCTGTTTTTT
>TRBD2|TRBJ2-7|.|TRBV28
CASSFTAGLAYAQYF
TGTGCCAGCAGTTTCACGGCGGGACTAGCTTACGCGCAGTACTTC
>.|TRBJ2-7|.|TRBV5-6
CASSLGVGGEQYF
TGTGCCAGCAGCTTGGGCGTGGGGGGCGAGCAGTACTTC
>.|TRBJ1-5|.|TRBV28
CASRPTYKPQHF
TGTGCCAGCAGGCCTACCTATAAGCCCCAGCATTTT
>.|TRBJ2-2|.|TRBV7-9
CASSSVTGELFF
TGTGCCAGCAGCTCCGTCACCGGGGAGCTGTTTTTT
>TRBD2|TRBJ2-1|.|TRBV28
CASSGLAGNSYNEQFF
TGTGCCAGCAGTGGACTAGCGGGGAACTCCTACAATGAGCAGTTCTTC
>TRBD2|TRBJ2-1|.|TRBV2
CASSGGSGRYNEQFF
TGTGCCAGCAGTGGTGGTAGCGGGAGATACAATGAGCAGTTCTTC
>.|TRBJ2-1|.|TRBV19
CASSIPTPYYNEQFF
TGTGCCAGTAGTATTCCCACCCCCTATTACAATGAGCAGTTCTTC
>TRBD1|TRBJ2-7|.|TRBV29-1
CSVRDGTVLEQYF
TGCAGCGTGAGGGACGGGACAGTCCTCGAGCAGTACTTC
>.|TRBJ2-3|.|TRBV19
CASTSSSDTQYF
TGTGCCAGTACCTCGAGTTCAGATACGCAGTATTTT